The 19 T cell receptor beta chains below come from one sample, sequenced in a study of radiotherapy plus CTLA-4 blockade in lung cancer. The repertoire was sequenced with immunoSEQ multiplex PCR; TCRdb's copy has only in-frame clones and lacks some. The sample lists roughly 80,000 clones, roughly four fifths seen once, with 8% to 10% in the top ten. The material sequenced was peripheral blood, taken from a patient treated with radiotherapy plus ipilimumab. These receptors came from a human donor with non-small cell lung cancer whose response to radiotherapy plus ipilimumab could not be evaluated.

This chain connects TRBV7-9 to TRBJ1-1, with unresolved D. With 2 bases removed from V and 1 base from J, the gap between germline ends came to 5 bases. CDR1 and CDR2 from the germline V gene are SEHNR and FQNEAQ (reference sequence). CDR3 length equals 13 residues. The CDR3 protein is CASSLRQNTEAFF. DNA for the CDR3: TGTGCCAGCAGCTTAAGACAGAACACTGAAGCTTTCTTT.

The chain employs TRBV6-1 and TRBJ1-2; 9 nucleotides agree with TRBD1. The V gene's germline CDR1 is MNHNS and CDR2 SASEGT. The CDR3 has 13 residues. With V trimmed by 6 bases and J by 6 bases, 5 bases remained unmatched. Here the CDR3 DNA reads TGTGCCAGCAGGCCCAACAGGGGGCATGGCTACACCTTC. Translated: CASRPNRGHGYTF.

V and J are TRBV10-3 and TRBJ1-1, with D hard to call. The CDR3 sequence is 15 residues long. CDR1 ENHRY and CDR2 SYGVKD come from the germline V gene. Between the trimmed V and J ends, which lost 0 bases and 4 bases, there was a span of 12 bases. The CDR3 here is CAISESRGGGTEAFF. The CDR3 nucleotides read TGTGCCATCAGTGAGTCCCGGGGAGGCGGCACTGAAGCTTTCTTT.

V is TRBV7-2 and J is TRBJ2-3, with D perhaps TRBD2 (5 bases). The length of the CDR3 is 14 residues. Deletions cut 7 bases from V and 3 bases from J, with 14 bases between. CDR1 SGHTA and CDR2 FQGNSA come from the germline V gene. CDR3 region: CASNRGPSTDTQYF. CDR3 bases: TGTGCCAGCAACCGAGGGCCCAGTACAGATACGCAGTATTTT.

This rearrangement joins TRBV7-3 to TRBJ2-2; a possible D gene is TRBD2 (5 bases). The germline V gene encodes CDR1 SGHTA and CDR2 FQGTGA. Trimming stripped 2 bases from V and 4 bases from J, with 17 bases between. The CDR3 is 17 residues long. The CDR3 DNA sequence: TGTGCCAGCAGCTTATCCGGGTTCGGGGTTGGCACCGGGGAGCTGTTTTTT. Protein: CASSLSGFGVGTGELFF.

For the CDR3, the DNA is TGTGCCAGCACCCCAGGGGTGGCCGGGAACATGAACACTGAAGCTTTCTTT. Translating gives CASTPGVAGNMNTEAFF. J is TRBJ1-1 and V is TRBV11-2; D perhaps matches TRBD1 (6 bases). Between the trimmed V and J ends, which lost 7 bases and 0 bases, there was a span of 21 bases. Germline CDR1 reads SGHAT; CDR2 reads FQNNGV. CDR3 length: 17 residues.

V gene TRBV19 combines with J gene TRBJ2-5, with 8 bases identical to TRBD2. After removal of 1 base from V and 10 bases from J, the junction contained 14 bases not matched to a gene. Germline CDR1 LNHDA, CDR2 SQIVND (reference sequence). The CDR3 length is 16 residues. CDR3 in amino acids: CASSIVDGLAFSYQYF. The CDR3 DNA follows: TGTGCCAGTAGTATAGTCGACGGACTAGCATTTTCTTACCAGTACTTC.

This chain uses TRBV7-9 with TRBJ2-7, with 7 bases lining up with TRBD1. CDR1 is SEHNR and CDR2 is FQNEAQ in the germline V gene (reference sequence). The CDR3 is 13 residues long. V shed 4 bases and J 3 bases; nucleotides not matched to a gene: 3. DNA of the CDR3: TGTGCCAGCAGCTCCGGGACAGACTACGAGCAGTACTTC. As protein: CASSSGTDYEQYF.

The rearrangement links TRBV5-1 to TRBJ2-3; 12 nucleotides line up with TRBD2. The CDR3 length is 17 residues. Losses at the gene ends were 4 bases for V and 0 bases for J; bases not matched to a gene: 6. Germline V lookup: CDR1 SGHRS, CDR2 YFSETQ. The CDR3 loop reads CASSGTGTSGSTDTQYF. In DNA, the CDR3 is TGCGCCAGCAGCGGCACCGGGACTAGCGGGAGCACAGATACGCAGTATTTT.

The rearrangement uses TRBV7-9 and TRBJ2-2, with TRBD1 matching 9 bases. In germline, CDR1 is SEHNR, CDR2 FQNEAQ (reference sequence). V lost 5 bases to trimming and J lost 1 base; unmatched junction nucleotides: 8. The CDR3 length is 17 residues. DNA for the CDR3: TGTGCCAGCAGCCTCCGGGACAGGGACAGGAACACCGGGGAGCTGTTTTTT. As protein: CASSLRDRDRNTGELFF.

In this sample, this clone turned up a few times. The chain carries TRBV5-8 and TRBJ1-2; 8 bases are a match to TRBD1. Germline V gene sequence: CDR1 SGHTS, CDR2 YDEGEE. Losses at the gene ends were 4 bases for V and 2 bases for J; bases not matched to a gene: 7. CDR3 length equals 15 residues. The chain's CDR3 is CASSPGQEWNYGYTF. The DNA of the CDR3 is TGTGCCAGCAGCCCGGGACAGGAATGGAACTATGGCTACACCTTC.

The V gene is TRBV27, the J gene TRBJ1-2, with 11 bases identical to TRBD1. Trimming at V came to 8 bases and at J to 6 bases, leaving 11 bases not matched to a gene. Germline CDR1 MNHEY, CDR2 SMNVEV (reference sequence). CDR3 length equals 15 residues. The CDR3 protein is CASLGQGGQGNGYTF. The DNA of the CDR3 is TGTGCCAGCTTGGGACAGGGGGGCCAAGGGAATGGCTACACCTTC.

A single count supports this clone. This chain links TRBV4-3 with TRBJ1-2; 7 bases are shared with TRBD1. V lost 3 bases and J lost 8; bases outside the gene matches: 12. The germline V gene has CDR1 LGHNA and CDR2 YSLEER. The CDR3 runs to 15 residues. CDR3 sequence reads: CASSQYRQGPWGYTF. CDR3 nucleotide sequence: TGCGCCAGCAGCCAGTACAGACAGGGCCCTTGGGGCTACACCTTC.

The chain couples TRBV29-1 to TRBJ1-1; D is possibly TRBD1 (6 bases). The CDR3 contains 14 residues. V lost 2 bases and J 3 bases, leaving 13 bases between the germline ends. Germline V gene data show CDR1 as SQVTM and CDR2 as ANQGSEA. The CDR3 nucleotides are TGCAGCGTTGAAAGAGGGGCAGGGGACACTGAAGCTTTCTTT. Translating gives CSVERGAGDTEAFF.

The chain recombines TRBV28 with TRBJ2-1; possibly TRBD1 for D (6 bases). Per germline, CDR1 MDHEN and CDR2 SYDVKM. V gave up 7 bases and J gave up 7 bases, with 23 bases separating them. The CDR3 runs to 16 residues. The CDR3 DNA sequence: TGTGCCAGCACCCCCTCCCCAGGGGATGGAGGAAATGAGCAGTTCTTC. It translates to CASTPSPGDGGNEQFF. Complete variable domain (other parts from reference TRBV28 and TRBJ2-1): DVKVTQSSRYLVKRTGEKVFLECVQDMDHENMFWYRQDPGLGLRLIYFSYDVKMKEKGDIPEGYSVSREKKERFSLILESASTNQTSMYLCASTPSPGDGGNEQFFGPGTRLTVL.

This clone was recorded many times. In nucleotides, the CDR3 is TGTGCCACCACCCCCCCTCGAGGGCCCCAGCATTTT. It encodes CATTPPRGPQHF. The J gene is TRBJ1-5, the V gene TRBV28; D is unresolved. The CDR3 loop spans 12 amino acids. Germline V CDR1 and CDR2: MDHEN, SYDVKM. Trimming cost V 10 bases and J 9 bases, with 16 bases left between them.

The V call is TRBV10-2, the J call TRBJ2-5, with TRBD2 identical over 9 bases. The germline gives CDR1 WSHSY, CDR2 SAAADI. V was pared by 6 bases and J by 5 bases, with 7 bases of the junction left unmatched. The CDR3 has 14 amino acids. Here the CDR3 reads CASRRGGRGETQYF. The DNA for the CDR3 is TGCGCCAGCAGAAGGGGCGGGAGGGGGGAGACCCAGTACTTC.

This clone was found a few times. The chain employs TRBV27 and TRBJ2-3, with a tentative D call TRBD2 (5 bases). V was shortened by 5 bases and J by 5 bases, with 17 bases between the two germline ends. Germline V gives CDR1 MNHEY, CDR2 SMNVEV (reference sequence). CDR3 length: 15 amino acids. CDR3 sequence reads: CASSPDYLWRDTQYF. As DNA, the CDR3 is TGTGCCAGCAGTCCCGACTACCTTTGGCGAGATACGCAGTATTTT.

The chain couples TRBV7-9 to TRBJ2-5; 8 positions match TRBD1. With the DNA end fitting TRBJ2-7 better, the J assignment may be wrong. The germline CDR1 and CDR2 sequences are SEHNR and FQNEAQ (reference sequence). The CDR3 loop spans 16 amino acids. The CDR3, as DNA: TGTGCCAGCAGCTCACAGCCTTACGGACAGGGCCACGAGCAGTACTTC. It encodes CASSSQPYGQGHEQYF.